This TCR beta chain was obtained from a study of blood T cell repertoires in COVID-19. Trimming pared 0 bases from V and 0 bases from J, leaving 5 bases between. The germline V gene has CDR1 SEHNR and CDR2 FQNEAQ (reference sequence). The CDR3 totals 15 residues. Profiled with immunoSEQ multiplex PCR; TCRdb holds only in-frame clones, not every one. In the table there are hundreds of thousands of clones, roughly 89% of which are singletons. The sequence was obtained from a woman aged 18-29 years with acute COVID-19. Sample: PBMCs or T cells enriched from blood (not recorded which). J is TRBJ2-2 and V is TRBV7-9; no clear D. CDR3 bases: TGTGCCAGCAGCTTAGCGGCCCCGAACACCGGGGAGCTGTTTTTT. Its translation: CASSLAAPNTGELFF.